This T cell receptor beta chain was retrieved from a study of T cells in Graves' hyperthyroidism and ophthalmopathy (dated by TCRdb to between 2019 and 2020). About the study as a whole: Peripheral blood samples were taken at the time of initial diagnosis, prior to any treatment. The 75 to 100 discovery patients were divided at random into training and test sets in a 7:3 ratio. According to the paper, TCR Vbeta CDR3 sequencing was carried out on approximately 140 peripheral blood samples, which came from approximately 41 ophthalmopathy, fewer than 80 hyperthyroidism and approximately 17 progressor patients. A discovery cohort of about a hundred patients, approximately 44 with Graves' ophthalmopathy and about 58 with stable Graves' hyperthyroidism, was used to find distinguishing TCR V-J signatures. Following sampling, methimazole starting at 30 mg daily was given to hyperthyroidism patients, and high-dose intravenous methylprednisolone was given to ophthalmopathy patients. Prospective prediction of ophthalmopathy was tested in an independent validation cohort of 18 to 20 hyperthyroidism patients and around 16 patients who later progressed to ophthalmopathy. The study also compared thyroid tissue and blood T-cell repertoires from about six Graves' hyperthyroidism patients. On the study overall, not on this receptor specifically: In validation, the model predicted progression to ophthalmopathy a median of about 5.9 months before onset, with over 55% sensitivity and about 75% specificity. Most expanded thyroid clonotypes (frequency above 0.001) were also detected in blood, a finding suggesting that blood repertoires may reflect thyroid immune responses. Sample size was not statistically predetermined, and blinding of investigators to group allocation was not performed. Ophthalmopathy was separated from stable hyperthyroidism by a 13 V-J signature model, with around 90% sensitivity and around 81% specificity obtained in cross-validation and 80%/75% obtained in testing.

In the ophthalmopathy patients, disease was moderately to severely active, with a Clinical Activity Score of 3 or more, a NOSPECS grade of 4 or more, and a duration of less than 3 months. Patients with uncontrolled infections, other autoimmune diseases, pregnancy or lactation were excluded. Diagnoses were established on the basis of clinical symptoms, serum thyroxine and TRAb, thyroid ultrasound, and orbital computed tomography. PBMCs were isolated from roughly 10 ml of fresh peripheral blood by Ficoll-Paque density gradient centrifugation. Total RNA was extracted using Trizol reagent, and RNA quality was assessed on an Agilent 2100 Bioanalyzer. This clonotype was recorded at least ten times. The target of this receptor is not known. Nothing much larger sits one base from this clone, and base qualities are not available. The CDR3 sequence holds 15 residues, the cysteine and phenylalanine included. Here the CDR3 DNA is all that survives: 45 bases in frame from base 1. CDR1 and CDR2, looked up from the germline V gene, are MRHNA and SNTAGT. V drops 3 bases and J drops 2 bases, leaving 12 bases in between.

TCR beta CDR3 regions were amplified from RNA transcripts. A first-round RT-PCR of the TCR CDR3 used the HTBI primer set with the Qiagen OneStep RT-PCR kit. Libraries were constructed in a second round of multiplex PCR, after which size selection and purification were carried out. Paired-end sequencing of the libraries was performed with 100 bp reads on an Illumina HiSeq2000. Per the original workflow: SOAPnuke was used to process the raw data, throwing out any read that contained adapters or uncalled bases, had a mean Phred below 15, or lacked an exact constant-primer or identifier match. High-quality paired reads were merged using COPE v1.2.5, and each unique nucleotide sequence was defined as a clonotype. Clonotypes were aligned to IMGT TRBV, TRBD and TRBJ reference segments using MiTCR v1.1. The analysis was restricted to V-J combinations with a frequency above 0.0001, which together covered 99% to 99.2% of the repertoires. A TCS score was defined as the ratio between F50 (clonal expansion) and ExV (chaos), using BLOSUM62-based TCRdist between CDR3 peptides within each V-J. Welch's t-statistics and random forest reduced fewer than 600 V-J features to around 14, which were used in a naive Bayes classifier (R e1071). The Morisita-Horn index was used to measure how similar the thyroid and blood repertoires were. Through fastp at Q25 and MiXCR, TCRdb rebuilt clones from the public reads, retaining in-frame beta chains. Duplicate CDR3 protein sequences are folded into a single record with the most common DNA and genes. Here the V and J calls rest on TCRdb's processing, not on the authors' analysis. Present in this sample are 30,000 to 40,000 distinct CDR3 sequences, around 56% of which were seen just once. The top ten clonotypes cover roughly a sixth of the sample.

Sample: blood. This sequence was found in a man aged 40-49 years with Graves' ophthalmopathy. Recombination linked TRBV6-4 to TRBJ2-3; the D gene is perhaps TRBD2, from 6 matching bases. The nucleotides are TGTGCCAGCAGTGAGGGGGGAGCGGCCACAGATACGCAGTATTTT. It translates to CASSEGGAATDTQYF.